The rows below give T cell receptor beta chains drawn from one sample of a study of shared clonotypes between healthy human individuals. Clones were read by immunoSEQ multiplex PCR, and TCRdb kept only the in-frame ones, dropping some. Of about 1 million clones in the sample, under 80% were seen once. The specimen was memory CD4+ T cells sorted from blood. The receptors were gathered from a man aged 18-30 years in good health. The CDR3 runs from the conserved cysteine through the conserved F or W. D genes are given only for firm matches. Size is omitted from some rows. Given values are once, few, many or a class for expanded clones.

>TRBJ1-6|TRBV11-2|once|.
TGTGCCAGCAGCCCTGAATGGGGGGCCTATAATTCACCCCTCCACTTT
CASSPEWGAYNSPLHF
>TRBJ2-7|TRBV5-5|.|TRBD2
TGTGCCAGCAGCTTTCGAGGGACTAGCGACTACGAGCAGTACTTC
CASSFRGTSDYEQYF
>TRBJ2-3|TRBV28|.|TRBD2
TGTGCCAGCAAGGACCGAGCGGGAGACCGCACAGATACGCAGTATTTT
CASKDRAGDRTDTQYF
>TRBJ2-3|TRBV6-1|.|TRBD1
TGTGCCAGCAGTGAAAGGTACAGGGGGGCAGATACGCAGTATTTT
CASSERYRGADTQYF
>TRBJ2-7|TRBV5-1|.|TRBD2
TGCGCCAGCAGCGCCTCGGGGGGCTCCTACGAGCAGTACTTC
CASSASGGSYEQYF
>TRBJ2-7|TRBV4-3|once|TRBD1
TGCGCCTCCTTGGGGGACCGGGACAGGGGGCGAGAGAACGAGCAGTACTTC
CASLGDRDRGRENEQYF
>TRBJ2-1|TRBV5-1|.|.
TGCGCCAGCAGCTTGGACTTGGGACCCTACAATGAGCAGTTCTTC
CASSLDLGPYNEQFF
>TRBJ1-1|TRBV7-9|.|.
TGTGCCAGCAGCTTTGGGACATCAAAGGGGACTGAAGCTTTCTTT
CASSFGTSKGTEAFF
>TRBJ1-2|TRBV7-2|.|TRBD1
TGTGCCAGCAGCTTGGCAGAGACAGGGGGCGACTATGGCTACACCTTC
CASSLAETGGDYGYTF
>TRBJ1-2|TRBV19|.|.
TGTGCCAGTAGGAGGACCGCGGACTATGGCTACACCTTC
CASRRTADYGYTF
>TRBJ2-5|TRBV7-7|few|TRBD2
TGTGCTAGCAGCCGGACTAGCGGGAGTGAGACCCAGTACTTC
CASSRTSGSETQYF
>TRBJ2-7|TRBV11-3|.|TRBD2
TGTGCCAGCAGCGCCGGGACTAGCTTCAACGAGCAGTACTTC
CASSAGTSFNEQYF
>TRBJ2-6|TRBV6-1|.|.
TGTGCCAGCACTCTCGGAACTGCTGGGGCCAACGTCCTGACTTTC
CASTLGTAGANVLTF
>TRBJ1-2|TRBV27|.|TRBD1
TGTGCCAGCAGTTCCCGGGACAGCGAGACAGTTAACTATGGCTACACCTTC
CASSSRDSETVNYGYTF
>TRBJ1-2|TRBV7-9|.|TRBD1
TGTGCCAGCACTCAAAAGGAGACAGGGGGCGGGAATGGCTACACCTTC
CASTQKETGGGNGYTF
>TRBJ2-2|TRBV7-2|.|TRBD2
TGTGCCAGCAGCCCCGGGACTAGCAGCAACACCGGGGAGCTGTTTTTT
CASSPGTSSNTGELFF